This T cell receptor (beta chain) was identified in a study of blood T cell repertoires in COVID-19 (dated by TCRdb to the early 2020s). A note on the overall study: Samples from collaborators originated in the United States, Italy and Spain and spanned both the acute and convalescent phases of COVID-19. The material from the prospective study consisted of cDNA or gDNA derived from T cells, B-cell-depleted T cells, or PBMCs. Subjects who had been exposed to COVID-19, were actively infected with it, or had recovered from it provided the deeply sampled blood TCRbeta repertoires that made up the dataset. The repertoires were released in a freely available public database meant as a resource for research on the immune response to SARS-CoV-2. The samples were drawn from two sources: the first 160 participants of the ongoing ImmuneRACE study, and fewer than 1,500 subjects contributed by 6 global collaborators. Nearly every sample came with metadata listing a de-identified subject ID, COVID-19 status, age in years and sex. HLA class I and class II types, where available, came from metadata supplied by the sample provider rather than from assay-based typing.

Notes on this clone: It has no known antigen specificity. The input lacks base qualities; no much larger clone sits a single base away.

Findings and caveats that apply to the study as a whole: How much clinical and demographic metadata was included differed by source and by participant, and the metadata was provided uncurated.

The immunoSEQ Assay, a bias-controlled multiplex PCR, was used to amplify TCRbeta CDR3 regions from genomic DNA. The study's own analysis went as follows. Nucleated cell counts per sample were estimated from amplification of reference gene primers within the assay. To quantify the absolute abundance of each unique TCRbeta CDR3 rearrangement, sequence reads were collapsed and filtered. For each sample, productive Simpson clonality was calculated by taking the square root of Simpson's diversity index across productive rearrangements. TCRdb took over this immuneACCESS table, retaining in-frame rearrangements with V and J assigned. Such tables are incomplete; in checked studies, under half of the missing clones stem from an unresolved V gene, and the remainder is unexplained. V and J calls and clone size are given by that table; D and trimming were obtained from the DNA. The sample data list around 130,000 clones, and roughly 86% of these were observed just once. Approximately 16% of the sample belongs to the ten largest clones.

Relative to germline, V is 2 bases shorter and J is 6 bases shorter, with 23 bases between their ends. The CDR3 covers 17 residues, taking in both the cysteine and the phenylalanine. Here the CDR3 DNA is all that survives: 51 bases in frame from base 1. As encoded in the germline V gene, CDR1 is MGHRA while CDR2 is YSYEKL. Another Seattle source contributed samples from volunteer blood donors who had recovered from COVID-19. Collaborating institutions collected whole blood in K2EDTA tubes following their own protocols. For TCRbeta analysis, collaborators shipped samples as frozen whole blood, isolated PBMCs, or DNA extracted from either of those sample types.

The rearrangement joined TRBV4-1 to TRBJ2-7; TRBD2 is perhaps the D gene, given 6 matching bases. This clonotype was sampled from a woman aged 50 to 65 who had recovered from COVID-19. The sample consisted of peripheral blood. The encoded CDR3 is CASSQTRDSRVLCEQYF. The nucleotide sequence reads TGCGCCAGCAGCCAAACTAGGGACTCCCGAGTCCTTTGCGAGCAGTACTTC.